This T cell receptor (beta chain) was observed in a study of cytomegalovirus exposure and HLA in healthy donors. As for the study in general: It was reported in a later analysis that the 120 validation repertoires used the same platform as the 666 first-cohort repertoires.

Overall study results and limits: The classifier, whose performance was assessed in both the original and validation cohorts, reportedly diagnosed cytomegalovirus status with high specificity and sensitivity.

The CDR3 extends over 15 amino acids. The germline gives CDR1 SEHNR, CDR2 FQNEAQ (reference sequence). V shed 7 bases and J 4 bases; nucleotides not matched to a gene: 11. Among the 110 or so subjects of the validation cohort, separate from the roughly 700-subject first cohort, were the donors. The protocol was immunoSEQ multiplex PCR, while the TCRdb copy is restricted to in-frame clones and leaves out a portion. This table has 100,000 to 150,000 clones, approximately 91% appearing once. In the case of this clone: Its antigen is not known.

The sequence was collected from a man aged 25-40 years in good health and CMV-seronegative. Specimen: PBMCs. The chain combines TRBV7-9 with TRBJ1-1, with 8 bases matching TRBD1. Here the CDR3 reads CASTTGQGSGTEAFF. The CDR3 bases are TGTGCCAGCACGACTGGACAGGGATCAGGCACTGAAGCTTTCTTT. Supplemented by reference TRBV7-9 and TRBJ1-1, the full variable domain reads DTGVSQNPRHKITKRGQNVTFRCDPISEHNRLYWYRQTLGQGPEFLTYFQNEAQLEKSRLLSDRFSAERPKGSFSTLEIQRTEQGDSAMYLCASTTGQGSGTEAFFGQGTRLTVV.